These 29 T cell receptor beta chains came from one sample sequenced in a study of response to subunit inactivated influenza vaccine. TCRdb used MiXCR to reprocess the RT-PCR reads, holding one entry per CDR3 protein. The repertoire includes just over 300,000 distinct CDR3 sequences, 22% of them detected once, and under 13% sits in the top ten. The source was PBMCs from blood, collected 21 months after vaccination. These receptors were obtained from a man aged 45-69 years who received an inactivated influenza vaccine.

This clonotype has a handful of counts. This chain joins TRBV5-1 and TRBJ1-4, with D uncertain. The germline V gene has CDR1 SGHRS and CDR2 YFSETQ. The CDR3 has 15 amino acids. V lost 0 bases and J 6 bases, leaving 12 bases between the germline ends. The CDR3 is CASSLGANSDEKLFF. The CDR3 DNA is TGCGCCAGCAGCTTGGGAGCAAACAGCGATGAAAAACTGTTTTTT.

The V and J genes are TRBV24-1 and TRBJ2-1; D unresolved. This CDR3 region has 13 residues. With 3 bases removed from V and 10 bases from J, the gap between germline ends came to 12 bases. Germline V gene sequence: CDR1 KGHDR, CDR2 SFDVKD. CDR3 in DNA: TGTGCCACCAGTGATCCCCTGATTTCCGAGCAGTTCTTC. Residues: CATSDPLISEQFF.

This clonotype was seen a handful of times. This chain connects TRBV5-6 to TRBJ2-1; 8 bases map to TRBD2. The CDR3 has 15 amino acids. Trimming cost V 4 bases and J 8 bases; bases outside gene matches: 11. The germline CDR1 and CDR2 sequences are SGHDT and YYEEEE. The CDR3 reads CASSRRVAGLDEQFF. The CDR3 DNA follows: TGTGCCAGCAGCCGTCGTGTAGCGGGGTTGGATGAGCAGTTCTTC.

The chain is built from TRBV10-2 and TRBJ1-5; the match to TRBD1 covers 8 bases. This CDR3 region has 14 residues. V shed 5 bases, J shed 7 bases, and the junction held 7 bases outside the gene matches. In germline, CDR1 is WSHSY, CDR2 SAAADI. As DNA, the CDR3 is TGCGCCAGCAGTTGGACAGGGAAGGGGCAGCCCCAGCATTTT. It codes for CASSWTGKGQPQHF.

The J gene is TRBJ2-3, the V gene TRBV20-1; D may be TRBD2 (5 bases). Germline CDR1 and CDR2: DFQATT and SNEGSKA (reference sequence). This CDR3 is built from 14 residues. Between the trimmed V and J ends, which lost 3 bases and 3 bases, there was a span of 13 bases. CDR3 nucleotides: TGCAGTGCTAGTAAAGCGGACTTTACAGATACGCAGTATTTT. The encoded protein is CSASKADFTDTQYF.

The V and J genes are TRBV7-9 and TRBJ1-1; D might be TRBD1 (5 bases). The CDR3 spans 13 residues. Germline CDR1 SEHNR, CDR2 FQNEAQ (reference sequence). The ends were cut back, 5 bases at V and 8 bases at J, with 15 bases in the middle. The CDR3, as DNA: TGTGCCAGCAGCCCCCACCAGGGTGCGGAAGCTTTCTTT. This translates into CASSPHQGAEAFF.

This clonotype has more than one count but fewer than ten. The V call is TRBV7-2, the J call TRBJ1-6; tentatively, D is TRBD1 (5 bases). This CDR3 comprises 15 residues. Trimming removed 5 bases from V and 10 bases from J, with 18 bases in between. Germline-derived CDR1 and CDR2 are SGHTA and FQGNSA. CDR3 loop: CASSPGVGGFSPLHF. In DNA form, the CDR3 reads TGTGCCAGCAGCCCGGGGGTTGGAGGTTTCTCACCCCTCCACTTT.

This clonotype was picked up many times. This CDR3 reads CASSPAGTGVTEAFF. The CDR3 coding sequence is TGTGCCAGCTCACCGGCCGGGACAGGGGTCACTGAAGCTTTCTTT. The chain employs TRBV18 and TRBJ1-1, with TRBD1 identical over 10 bases. Trimming removed 3 bases from V and 4 bases from J; junction bases left unmatched: 5. Per the germline V gene, CDR1 is KGHSH and CDR2 is LQKENI. The CDR3 is 15 residues long. Full variable domain (missing parts from reference TRBV18 and TRBJ1-1): NAGVMQNPRHLVRRRGQEARLRCSPMKGHSHVYWYRQLPEEGLKFMVYLQKENIIDESGMPKERFSAEFPKEGPSILRIQQVVRGDSAAYFCASSPAGTGVTEAFFGQGTRLTVV.

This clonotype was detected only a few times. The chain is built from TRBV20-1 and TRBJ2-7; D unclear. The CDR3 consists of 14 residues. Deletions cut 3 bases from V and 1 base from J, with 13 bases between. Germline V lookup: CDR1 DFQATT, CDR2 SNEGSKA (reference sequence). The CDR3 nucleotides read TGCAGTGCTAGGCCCCTTACTGAATCCTACGAGCAGTACTTC. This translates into CSARPLTESYEQYF.

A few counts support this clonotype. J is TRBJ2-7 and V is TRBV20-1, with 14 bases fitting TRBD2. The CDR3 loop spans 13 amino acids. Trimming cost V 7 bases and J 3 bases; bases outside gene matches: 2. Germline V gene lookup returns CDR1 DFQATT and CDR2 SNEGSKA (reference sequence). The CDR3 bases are TGCAGTGTCGGGACTAGCGGGAGCTACGAGCAGTACTTC. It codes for CSVGTSGSYEQYF.

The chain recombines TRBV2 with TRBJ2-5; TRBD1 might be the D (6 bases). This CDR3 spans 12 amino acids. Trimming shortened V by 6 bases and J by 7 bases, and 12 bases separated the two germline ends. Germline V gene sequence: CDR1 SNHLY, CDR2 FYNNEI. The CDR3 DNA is TGTGCCAGCAGCGCAGTACAGGGGACCCAGTACTTC. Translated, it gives CASSAVQGTQYF.

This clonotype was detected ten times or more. The CDR3 DNA reads as TGTGCCAGCAGCGGCCCCGGAGACGGTTACAACTATGGCTACACCTTC. The encoded protein is CASSGPGDGYNYGYTF. The gene calls are TRBV9 and TRBJ1-2; D is unresolved. Trimming pared 3 bases from V and 2 bases from J, leaving 17 bases between. Germline V CDR1 and CDR2: SGDLS, YYNGEE. This CDR3 has 16 residues.

This CDR3 is CASSYSWAGTYNEQFF. DNA for the CDR3: TGTGCCAGCAGTTACTCGTGGGCGGGAACTTACAATGAGCAGTTCTTC. This sequence joins TRBV6-5 and TRBJ2-1; tentatively, D is TRBD2 (6 bases). The length of the CDR3 is 16 residues. Germline V CDR1 and CDR2: MNHEY, SVGAGI. V was clipped by 0 bases and J by 4 bases, with 13 bases between them.

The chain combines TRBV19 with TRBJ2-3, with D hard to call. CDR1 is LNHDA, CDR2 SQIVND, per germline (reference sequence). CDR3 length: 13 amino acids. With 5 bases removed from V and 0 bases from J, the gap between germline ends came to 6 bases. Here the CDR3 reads CASSLLSTDTQYF. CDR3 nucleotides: TGTGCCAGTAGTCTCCTGAGCACAGATACGCAGTATTTT.

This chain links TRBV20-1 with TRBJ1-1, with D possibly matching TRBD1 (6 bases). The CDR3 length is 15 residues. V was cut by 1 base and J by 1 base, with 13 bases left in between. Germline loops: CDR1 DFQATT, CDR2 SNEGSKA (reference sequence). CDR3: CSARVESRGNTEAFF. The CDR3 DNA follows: TGCAGTGCTAGAGTGGAGTCCAGGGGGAACACTGAAGCTTTCTTT.

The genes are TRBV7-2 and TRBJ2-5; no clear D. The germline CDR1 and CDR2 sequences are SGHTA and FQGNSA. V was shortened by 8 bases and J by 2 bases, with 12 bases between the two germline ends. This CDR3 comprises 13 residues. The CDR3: CASQGMPQETQYF. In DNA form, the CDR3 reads TGTGCCAGCCAAGGGATGCCGCAAGAGACCCAGTACTTC.

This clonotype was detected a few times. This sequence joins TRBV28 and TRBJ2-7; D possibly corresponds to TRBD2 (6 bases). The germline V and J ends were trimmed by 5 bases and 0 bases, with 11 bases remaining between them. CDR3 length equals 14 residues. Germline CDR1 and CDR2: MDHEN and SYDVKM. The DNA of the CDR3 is TGTGCCAGCAGTGCGTACGGGGGCTCCTACGAGCAGTACTTC. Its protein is CASSAYGGSYEQYF.

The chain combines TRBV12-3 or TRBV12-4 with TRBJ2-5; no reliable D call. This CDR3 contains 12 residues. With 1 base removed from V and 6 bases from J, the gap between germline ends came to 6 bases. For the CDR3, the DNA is TGTGCCAGCAGTTTAGTAGACCAGACCCAGTACTTC. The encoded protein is CASSLVDQTQYF.

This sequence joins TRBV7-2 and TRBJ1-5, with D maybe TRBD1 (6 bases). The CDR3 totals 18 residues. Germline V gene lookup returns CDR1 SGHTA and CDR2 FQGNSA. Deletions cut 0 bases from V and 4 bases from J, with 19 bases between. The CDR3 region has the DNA TGTGCCAGCAGCTTAGCCACTACAGGGCGCGAAGGGAATCAGCCCCAGCATTTT. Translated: CASSLATTGREGNQPQHF.

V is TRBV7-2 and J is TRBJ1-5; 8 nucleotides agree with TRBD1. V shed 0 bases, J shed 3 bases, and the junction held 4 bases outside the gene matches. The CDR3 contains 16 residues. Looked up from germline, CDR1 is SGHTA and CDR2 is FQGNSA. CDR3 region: CASSLAQGATNQPQHF. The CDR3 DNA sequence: TGTGCCAGCAGCTTAGCGCAGGGGGCTACCAATCAGCCCCAGCATTTT.

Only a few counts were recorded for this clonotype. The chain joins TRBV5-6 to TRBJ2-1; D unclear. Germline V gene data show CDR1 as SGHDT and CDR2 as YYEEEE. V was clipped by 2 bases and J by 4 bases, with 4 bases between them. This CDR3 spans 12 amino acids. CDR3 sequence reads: CASSLEYNEQFF. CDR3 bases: TGTGCCAGCAGCTTAGAATACAATGAGCAGTTCTTC.

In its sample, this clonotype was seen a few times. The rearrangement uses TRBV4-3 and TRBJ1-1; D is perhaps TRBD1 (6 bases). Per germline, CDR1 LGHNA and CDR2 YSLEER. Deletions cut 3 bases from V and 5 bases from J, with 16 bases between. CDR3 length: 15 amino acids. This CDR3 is CASSQGGGANTEAFF. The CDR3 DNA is TGCGCCAGCAGCCAGGGAGGGGGGGCGAATACTGAAGCTTTCTTT.

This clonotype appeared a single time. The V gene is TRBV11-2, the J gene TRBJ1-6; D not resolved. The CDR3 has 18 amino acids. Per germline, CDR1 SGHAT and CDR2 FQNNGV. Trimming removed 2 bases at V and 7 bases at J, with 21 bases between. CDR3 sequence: CASSLLGAAGVGNSPLHF. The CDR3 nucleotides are TGTGCCAGCAGCTTATTAGGTGCGGCAGGCGTGGGCAATTCACCCCTCCACTTT.

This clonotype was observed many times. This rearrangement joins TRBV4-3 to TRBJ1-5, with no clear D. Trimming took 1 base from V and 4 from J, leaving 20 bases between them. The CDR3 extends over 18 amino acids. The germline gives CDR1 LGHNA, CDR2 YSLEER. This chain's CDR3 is CASSQVLTTTQGNQPQHF. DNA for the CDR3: TGCGCCAGCAGCCAAGTTTTGACTACAACTCAAGGGAATCAGCCCCAGCATTTT.

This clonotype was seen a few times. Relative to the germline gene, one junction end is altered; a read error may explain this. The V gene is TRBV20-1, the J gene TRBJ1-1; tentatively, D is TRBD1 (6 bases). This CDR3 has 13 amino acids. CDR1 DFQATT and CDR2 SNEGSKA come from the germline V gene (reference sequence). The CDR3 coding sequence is TGCAGTGCTAGTAATCAGGGGAACGCTGAAGCTTTCTTT. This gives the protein CSASNQGNAEAFF.

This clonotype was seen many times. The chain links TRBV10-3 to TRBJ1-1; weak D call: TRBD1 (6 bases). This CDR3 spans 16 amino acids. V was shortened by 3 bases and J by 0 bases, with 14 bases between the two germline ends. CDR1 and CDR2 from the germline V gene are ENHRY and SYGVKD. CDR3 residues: CAISEPPGQLNTEAFF. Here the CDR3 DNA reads TGTGCCATCAGTGAACCTCCGGGACAATTGAACACTGAAGCTTTCTTT.

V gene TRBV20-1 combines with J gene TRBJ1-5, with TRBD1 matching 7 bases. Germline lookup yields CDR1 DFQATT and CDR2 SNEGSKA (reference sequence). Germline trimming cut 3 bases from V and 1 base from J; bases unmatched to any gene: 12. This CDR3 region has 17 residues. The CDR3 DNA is TGCAGTGCTAGTCCGGGAAGGGGGCTCGGCAGCAATCAGCCCCAGCATTTT. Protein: CSASPGRGLGSNQPQHF.

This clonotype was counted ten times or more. CDR3 in DNA: TGTGCCAGCAGCCCCGGGACAGGGAACTACAATGAGCAGTTCTTC. This sequence encodes CASSPGTGNYNEQFF. This chain links TRBV28 with TRBJ2-1; 9 bases fit TRBD1. Germline CDR1 MDHEN, CDR2 SYDVKM. V trimming: 6 bases; J trimming: 3 bases; junction bases outside the gene matches: 6. The CDR3 contains 15 residues.

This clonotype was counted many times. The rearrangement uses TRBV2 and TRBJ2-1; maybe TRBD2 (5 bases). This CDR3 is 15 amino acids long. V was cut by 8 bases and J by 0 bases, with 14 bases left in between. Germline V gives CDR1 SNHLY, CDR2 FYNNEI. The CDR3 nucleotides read TGTGCCAGCCGGAAGAGGGATAGCTCCTACAATGAGCAGTTCTTC. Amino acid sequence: CASRKRDSSYNEQFF.